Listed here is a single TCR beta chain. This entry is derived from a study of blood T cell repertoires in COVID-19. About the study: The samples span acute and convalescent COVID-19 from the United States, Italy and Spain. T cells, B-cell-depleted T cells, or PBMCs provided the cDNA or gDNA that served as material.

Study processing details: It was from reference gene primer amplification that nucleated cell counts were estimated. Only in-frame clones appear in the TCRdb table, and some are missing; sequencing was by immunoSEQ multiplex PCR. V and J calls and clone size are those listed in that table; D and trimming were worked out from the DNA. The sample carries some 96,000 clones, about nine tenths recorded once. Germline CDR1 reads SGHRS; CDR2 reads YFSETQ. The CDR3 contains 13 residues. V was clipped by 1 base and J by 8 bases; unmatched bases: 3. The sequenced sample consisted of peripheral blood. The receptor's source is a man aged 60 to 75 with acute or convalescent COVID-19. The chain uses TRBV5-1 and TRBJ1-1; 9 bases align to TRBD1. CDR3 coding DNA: TGCGCCAGCAGCTTGCTTACAGGGGGCGAAGCTTTCTTT. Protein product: CASSLLTGGEAFF.